This entry concerns a single T cell receptor (beta chain). The antigen is undetermined. Because the CDR3 is missing its conserved closing phenylalanine or tryptophan, this is likely a read error. These data belong to a study of T cell repertoires in cytomegalovirus infection. Overall study: Researchers turned to recently identified HLA-C-restricted CMV epitopes as well as well-studied HLA-B-restricted ones. CMV infection plus the matching HLA type was flagged by public TCR beta signatures.

TCRdb ran MiXCR on the reads and lists one entry per CDR3 protein. This sample carries about a million distinct CDR3 sequences, approximately 31% of them seen once, and the ten largest clones take roughly 13%. This sequence originates from a human donor in good health (CMV status not recorded). Some clones in this sample may be carry-over from other donors' samples. This specimen consisted of cultured CD8+ T cells from PBMCs, obtained from culture after CMV antigen stimulation.

This CDR3 reads CAISPGQGRFATNENLFV. For the CDR3, the DNA is TGTGCCATCAGCCCGGGACAGGGAAGATTTGCAACTAATGAAAATCTGTTTGTT. The chain employs TRBV10-3 and TRBJ1-4; 9 bases are a match to TRBD1. CDR1 and CDR2 from the germline V gene are ENHRY and SYGVKD. The CDR3 loop spans 18 amino acids.